This T cell receptor beta chain was recovered during a study of T cells in Graves' hyperthyroidism and ophthalmopathy. Regions amplified from RNA transcripts were the TCR beta CDR3 regions. With the HTBI primer set, the TCR CDR3 went through a first round of RT-PCR. TCRdb itself ran the multiplex PCR reads through MiXCR, one entry per CDR3 protein. The sample shows about 35,000 distinct CDR3 sequences, roughly 49% of them seen only once. Germline loops: CDR1 SGHVS, CDR2 FNYEAQ. The CDR3 extends over 14 amino acids. The V gene end was trimmed by 8 bases and the J gene end by 6 bases; junction bases not matched to a gene: 7. Participants, patients aged 18 to 65, had newly diagnosed hyperthyroidism with a duration under 2 months. Cells are PBMCs isolated from more than 8.5 ml of fresh blood.

This TCR derives from a woman aged 45-65 years with Graves' hyperthyroidism that later progressed to Graves' ophthalmopathy. The V gene is TRBV7-6, the J gene TRBJ2-1, with TRBD2 identical over 10 bases. The sequencing input was blood. Here the CDR3 reads CASGSSGSGNEQFF. The CDR3 DNA sequence: TGTGCCAGCGGCTCTAGCGGGAGTGGCAATGAGCAGTTCTTC.